Listed below are T cell receptor beta chains from one sample, sequenced in a study of blood T cell repertoires in COVID-19. Method: immunoSEQ multiplex PCR; TCRdb's copy keeps in-frame clones and lacks some. The sample contains 130,000 or so clones, 84% of which appear only once. Specimen: peripheral blood. These receptors were obtained from a woman aged 60-75 years with acute or convalescent COVID-19. CDR3s include the opening cysteine and the closing phenylalanine or tryptophan. Fields, in order: V gene, D gene, clone size, CDR3 protein. D genes are given only for firm matches. Part of the rows lack a size; the others show once, few, many or a class for expanded clones.

v_gene: TRBV27; d_gene: TRBD1; abundance: -; CDR3aa: CASSAGTENTEAFF
v_gene: TRBV12-3/TRBV12-4; d_gene: -; abundance: -; CDR3aa: CASGQGRDGYTF
v_gene: TRBV13; d_gene: TRBD1; abundance: -; CDR3aa: CASSPIGGTGPLDLINYGYTF
v_gene: TRBV27; d_gene: -; abundance: -; CDR3aa: CASSLSFTEPQHF
v_gene: TRBV19; d_gene: -; abundance: -; CDR3aa: CASSIGVGNTEAFF
v_gene: TRBV5-1; d_gene: -; abundance: few; CDR3aa: CASRLGDSGANVLTF
v_gene: TRBV25-1; d_gene: -; abundance: -; CDR3aa: CASGTGNGGGPQHF
v_gene: TRBV2; d_gene: -; abundance: -; CDR3aa: CASSISGGSEFQPQHF
v_gene: TRBV3-1/TRBV3-2; d_gene: TRBD1; abundance: -; CDR3aa: CASSQVLGQGASPLHF
v_gene: TRBV19; d_gene: -; abundance: -; CDR3aa: CATSFSGVKNIQYF
v_gene: TRBV9; d_gene: TRBD1; abundance: -; CDR3aa: CASSVADRGKLFF
v_gene: TRBV7-9; d_gene: -; abundance: -; CDR3aa: CASSLGGNTGELFF
v_gene: TRBV18; d_gene: -; abundance: -; CDR3aa: CASSQGPGTGNTIYF
v_gene: TRBV7-9; d_gene: -; abundance: -; CDR3aa: CASSLVGIGGGYTF
v_gene: TRBV4-1; d_gene: -; abundance: -; CDR3aa: CASSQGLREFYGYTF
v_gene: TRBV7-3; d_gene: -; abundance: -; CDR3aa: CASSSGGNTEAFF
v_gene: TRBV30; d_gene: TRBD1; abundance: -; CDR3aa: CAWNSLRDREAFF
v_gene: TRBV6-5; d_gene: -; abundance: few; CDR3aa: CATTGVPREKLFF
v_gene: TRBV6-1; d_gene: TRBD1; abundance: -; CDR3aa: CASSELGAGGAYGYTF
v_gene: TRBV3-1/TRBV3-2; d_gene: TRBD1; abundance: -; CDR3aa: CASSHSGQGKNEKLFF
v_gene: TRBV11-2; d_gene: -; abundance: -; CDR3aa: CASSPQRSANYGYTF
v_gene: TRBV5-1; d_gene: -; abundance: -; CDR3aa: CASSLSWGDNQPQHF
v_gene: TRBV19; d_gene: -; abundance: -; CDR3aa: CASSTGEGRLREAFF
v_gene: TRBV30; d_gene: TRBD1; abundance: -; CDR3aa: CAWNIMTGRNTEAFF
v_gene: TRBV2; d_gene: TRBD2; abundance: -; CDR3aa: CASSRTSGAGELFF
v_gene: TRBV5-1; d_gene: TRBD2; abundance: -; CDR3aa: CASSLFAGGIAGELFF
v_gene: TRBV5-4; d_gene: TRBD1; abundance: once; CDR3aa: CATRKGQPFGTYNSPLHF
v_gene: TRBV3-1/TRBV3-2; d_gene: TRBD2; abundance: -; CDR3aa: CASSQAGVRGTDTQYF